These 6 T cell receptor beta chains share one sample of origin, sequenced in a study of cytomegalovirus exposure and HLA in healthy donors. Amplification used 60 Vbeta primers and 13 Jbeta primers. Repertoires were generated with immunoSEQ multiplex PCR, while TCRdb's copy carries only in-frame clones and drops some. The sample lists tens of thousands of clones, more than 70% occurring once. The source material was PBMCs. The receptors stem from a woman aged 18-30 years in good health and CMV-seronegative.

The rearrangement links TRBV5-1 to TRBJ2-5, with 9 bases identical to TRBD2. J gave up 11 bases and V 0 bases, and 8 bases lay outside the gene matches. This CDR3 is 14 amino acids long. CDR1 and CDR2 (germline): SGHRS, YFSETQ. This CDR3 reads CASSLGSGSQEQYF. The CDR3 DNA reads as TGCGCCAGCAGCTTGGGTAGCGGGAGCCAAGAGCAGTACTTC.

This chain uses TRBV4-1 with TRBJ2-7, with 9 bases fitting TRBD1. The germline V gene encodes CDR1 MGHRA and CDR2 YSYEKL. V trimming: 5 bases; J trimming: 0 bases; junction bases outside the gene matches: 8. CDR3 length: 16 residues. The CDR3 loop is CASSLTGTGSSYEQYF. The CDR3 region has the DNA TGCGCCAGCAGCTTAACCGGGACAGGGAGCTCCTACGAGCAGTACTTC.

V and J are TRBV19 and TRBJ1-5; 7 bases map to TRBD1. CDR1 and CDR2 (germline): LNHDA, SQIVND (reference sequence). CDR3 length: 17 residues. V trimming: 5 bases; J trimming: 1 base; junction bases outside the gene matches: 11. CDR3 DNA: TGTGCCAGTAGTGCTAGGACAGGCGCGTTGAGCAATCAGCCCCAGCATTTT. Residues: CASSARTGALSNQPQHF.

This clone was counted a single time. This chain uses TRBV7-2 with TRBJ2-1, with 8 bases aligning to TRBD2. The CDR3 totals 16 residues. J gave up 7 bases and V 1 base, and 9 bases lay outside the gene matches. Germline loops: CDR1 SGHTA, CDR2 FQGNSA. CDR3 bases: TGTGCCAGCAGCTTAGTGGGACTAGATCCTCGAAATGAGCAGTTCTTC. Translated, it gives CASSLVGLDPRNEQFF. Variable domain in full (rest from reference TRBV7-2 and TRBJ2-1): GAGVSQSPSNKVTEKGKDVELRCDPISGHTALYWYRQSLGQGLEFLIYFQGNSAPDKSGLPSDRFSAERTGGSVSTLTIQRTQQEDSAVYLCASSLVGLDPRNEQFFGPGTRLTVL.

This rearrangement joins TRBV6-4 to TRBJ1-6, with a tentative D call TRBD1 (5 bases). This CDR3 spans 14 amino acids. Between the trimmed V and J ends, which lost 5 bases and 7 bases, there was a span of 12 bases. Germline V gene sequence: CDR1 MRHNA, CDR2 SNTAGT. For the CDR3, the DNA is TGTGCCAGCAGTACGACAGCAGAAAATTCACCCCTCCACTTT. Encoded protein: CASSTTAENSPLHF.

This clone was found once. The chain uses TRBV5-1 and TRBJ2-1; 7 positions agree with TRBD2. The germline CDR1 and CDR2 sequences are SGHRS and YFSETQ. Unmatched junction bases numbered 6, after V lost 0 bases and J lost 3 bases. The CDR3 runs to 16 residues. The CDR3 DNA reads TGCGCCAGCAGCTTGGACCCTAGCGGTAGCTACAATGAGCAGTTCTTC. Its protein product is CASSLDPSGSYNEQFF.